The TCR beta chain under discussion was sequenced for a study of T cells in Graves' hyperthyroidism and ophthalmopathy. The study, taken as a whole, reports: Before onset, ophthalmopathy was predicted by the model a median roughly six months earlier.

To note about this clonotype: Its antigen is undetermined. Its ends do not fully match the called genes, so a read error is possible.

Amplified TCR beta CDR3 regions derived from RNA transcripts. First-round RT-PCR targeting the TCR CDR3 was performed with the HTBI primer set. TCRdb independently ran MiXCR on the multiplex PCR reads; one entry per CDR3 protein. The table includes about 350,000 distinct CDR3 sequences, about 14% detected once. Hyperthyroidism of Graves' type that showed no ophthalmopathy progression within 18 months was stable. Subjects aged 18 to 65 presented with newly diagnosed hyperthyroidism of less than 2 months' duration. Sequencing was carried out using blood. The sequence was collected from a woman aged 30 to 39 with Graves' hyperthyroidism.

The CDR3 DNA reads as TGTGCCAGCAGCTTAACTGGGACAGGGGTCTACGAGCAGCACTTC. Translated, it gives CASSLTGTGVYEQHF. This chain joins TRBV7-2 and TRBJ2-7, with 10 bases aligning to TRBD1. The CDR3 consists of 15 residues. Per germline, CDR1 SGHTA and CDR2 FQGNSA.